This TCR beta chain was recorded in a study of blood T cell repertoires in COVID-19. Trimming at V came to 6 bases and at J to 0 bases, leaving 4 bases not matched to a gene. Germline V gene data show CDR1 as SNHLY and CDR2 as FYNNEI. This CDR3 spans 15 amino acids. Data came from immunoSEQ multiplex PCR; TCRdb stores just in-frame clones and leaves some out. Counted here are more than 350,000 clones, 80% to 90% occurring once; the ten biggest clones make up approximately 9.3%. This receptor was identified in a woman aged 50 to 60 who had recovered from COVID-19. V usage is TRBV2 and J usage is TRBJ2-7, with 11 bases matching TRBD1. The sample consisted of PBMCs or T cells enriched from blood (not recorded which). As DNA, the CDR3 is TGTGCCAGCAGAGACGGGACAGGGGGCTCCTACGAGCAGTACTTC. It codes for CASRDGTGGSYEQYF.